Below, 2 T cell receptor beta chains from the same sample are listed, as sequenced in a study of blood T cell repertoires in COVID-19. Measured with immunoSEQ multiplex PCR; TCRdb has only the in-frame clones, and not every one. The sample holds around 81,000 clones; 82% are singletons and the top ten take roughly 7.3%. Source material: peripheral blood. These receptors originate from a human donor in a cohort sampled during active COVID-19.

The CDR3 sequence: CAWSVPFTDTQYF. CDR3 sequence (DNA): TGTGCCTGGAGTGTCCCGTTCACAGATACGCAGTATTTT. The rearrangement links TRBV30 to TRBJ2-3, with D uncertain. The CDR3 is made up of 13 amino acids. Deletions cut 0 bases from V and 2 bases from J, with 6 bases between. Germline values: CDR1 GTSNPN, CDR2 SVGIG (reference sequence).

The V gene is TRBV5-3, the J gene TRBJ1-5, with D maybe TRBD1 (6 bases). TRBV5-3 belongs to the ORF category, with a function that is uncertain. The CDR3 spans 15 residues. The V and J ends lost 0 bases and 7 bases respectively, with 14 bases between them. As DNA, the CDR3 is TGTGCCAGAAGCTTGGCCCGGCACAGGGACCAGCCCCAGCATTTT. Encoded protein: CARSLARHRDQPQHF.